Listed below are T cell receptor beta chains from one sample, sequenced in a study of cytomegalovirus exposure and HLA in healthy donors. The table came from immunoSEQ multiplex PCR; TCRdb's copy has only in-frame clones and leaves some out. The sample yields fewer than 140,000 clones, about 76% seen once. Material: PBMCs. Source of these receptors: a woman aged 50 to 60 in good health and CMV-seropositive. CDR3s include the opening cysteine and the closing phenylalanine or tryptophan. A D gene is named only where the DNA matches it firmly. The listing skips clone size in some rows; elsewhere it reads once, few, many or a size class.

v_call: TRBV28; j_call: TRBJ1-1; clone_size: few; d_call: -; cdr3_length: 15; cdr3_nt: TGTGCCAGCAGTTTAACAGGGACCGGCCTAACTGAAGCTTTCTTT; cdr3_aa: CASSLTGTGLTEAFF
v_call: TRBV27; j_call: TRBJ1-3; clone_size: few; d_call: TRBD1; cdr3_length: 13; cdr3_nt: TGTGCCAGCAGAAAGACAGGGGAAAACACCATATATTTT; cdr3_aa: CASRKTGENTIYF
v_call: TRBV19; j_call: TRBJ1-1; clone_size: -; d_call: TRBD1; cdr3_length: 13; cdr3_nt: TGTGCCAGTAGCGACAGGGGGCGGACTGAAGCTTTCTTT; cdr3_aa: CASSDRGRTEAFF
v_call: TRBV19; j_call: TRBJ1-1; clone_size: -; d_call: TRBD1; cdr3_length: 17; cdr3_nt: TGTGCCAGTAGTATCAGTAACACAGGGGCGGAGAACACTGAAGCTTTCTTT; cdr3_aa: CASSISNTGAENTEAFF
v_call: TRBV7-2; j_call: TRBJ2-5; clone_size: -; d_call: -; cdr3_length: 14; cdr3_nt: TGTGCCAGCAGCTTAGTGGCACCCACCCAGACCCAGTACTTC; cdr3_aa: CASSLVAPTQTQYF
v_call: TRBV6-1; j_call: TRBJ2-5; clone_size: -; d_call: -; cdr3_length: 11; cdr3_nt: TGTGCCAGCAGTGACCGGGGGACCCAGTACTTC; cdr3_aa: CASSDRGTQYF
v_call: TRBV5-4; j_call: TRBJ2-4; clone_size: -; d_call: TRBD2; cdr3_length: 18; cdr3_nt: TGTGCCAGCAGCACCGGACTAGCGGGGGGGCAGGCCAAAAACATTCAGTACTTC; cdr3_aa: CASSTGLAGGQAKNIQYF
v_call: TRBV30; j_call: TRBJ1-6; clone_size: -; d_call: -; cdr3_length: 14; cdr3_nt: TGTGCCTGGAGTGGGTGGGGGCATAATTCACCCCTCCACTTT; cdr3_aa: CAWSGWGHNSPLHF
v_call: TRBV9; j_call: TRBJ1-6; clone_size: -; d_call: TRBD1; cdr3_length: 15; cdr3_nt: TGTGCCAGCAGCGCCGGACAGGGGTATAATTCACCCCTCCACTTT; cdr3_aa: CASSAGQGYNSPLHF
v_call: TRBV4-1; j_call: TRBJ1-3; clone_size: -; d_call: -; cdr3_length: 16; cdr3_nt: TGCGCCAGCAGCCAAGTAGACACGAACTCTGGAAACACCATATATTTT; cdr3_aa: CASSQVDTNSGNTIYF
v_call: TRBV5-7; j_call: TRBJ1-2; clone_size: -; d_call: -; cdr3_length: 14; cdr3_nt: TGTGCCAGCAGCGGTACAGGGCTCAGGTATGGCTACACCTTC; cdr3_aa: CASSGTGLRYGYTF
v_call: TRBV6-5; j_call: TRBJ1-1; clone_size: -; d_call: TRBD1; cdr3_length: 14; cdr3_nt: TGTGCCAGCAGTCTGACAGGGGGCCGTACTGAAGCTTTCTTT; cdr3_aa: CASSLTGGRTEAFF
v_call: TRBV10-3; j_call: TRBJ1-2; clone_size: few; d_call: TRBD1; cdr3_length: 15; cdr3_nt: TGTGCCATATTGACAGGGGGTGCCTTTGGCTATGGCTACACCTTC; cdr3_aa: CAILTGGAFGYGYTF
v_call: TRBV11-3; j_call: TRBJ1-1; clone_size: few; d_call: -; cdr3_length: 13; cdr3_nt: TGTGCCAGCAGCTTAGGAGGAAACACTGAAGCTTTCTTT; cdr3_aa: CASSLGGNTEAFF
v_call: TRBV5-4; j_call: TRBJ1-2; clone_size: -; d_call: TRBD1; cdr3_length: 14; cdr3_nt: TGTGCCAGCAGCTGGAGGACAGGGGGCTCTGGCTACACCTTC; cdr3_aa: CASSWRTGGSGYTF
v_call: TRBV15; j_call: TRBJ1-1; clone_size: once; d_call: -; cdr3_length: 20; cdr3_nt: TGTGCCACCAGCAGAGACCCGGGGATGAGAGTTTCGCGAAGGAACACTGAAGCTTTCTTT; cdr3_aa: CATSRDPGMRVSRRNTEAFF
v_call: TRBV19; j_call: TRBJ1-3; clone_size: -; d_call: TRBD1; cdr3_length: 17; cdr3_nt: TGTGCCAGTACCATCCTGCGGGACAGAAGCTCTGGAAACACCATATATTTT; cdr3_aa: CASTILRDRSSGNTIYF
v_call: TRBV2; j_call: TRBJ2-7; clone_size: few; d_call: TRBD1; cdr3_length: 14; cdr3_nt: TGTGCCAGCAGCCAACAGGGGGAATACTACGAGCAGTACTTC; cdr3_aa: CASSQQGEYYEQYF
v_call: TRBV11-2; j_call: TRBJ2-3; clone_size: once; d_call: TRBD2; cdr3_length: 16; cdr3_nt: TGTGCCAGCAGCTTTGGGACTAGTGGCTTAGAAGATACGCAGTATTTT; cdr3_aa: CASSFGTSGLEDTQYF
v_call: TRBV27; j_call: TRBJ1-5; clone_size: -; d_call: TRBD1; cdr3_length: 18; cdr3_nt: TGTGCCAGCAGTCCATCGGACAGGGGGTTTCCTTCACATCAGCCCCAGCATTTT; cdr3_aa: CASSPSDRGFPSHQPQHF
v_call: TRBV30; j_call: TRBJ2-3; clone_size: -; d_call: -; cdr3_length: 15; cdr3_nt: TGTGCCTGGAAGTGGAGTTGGCGGATCACAGATACGCAGTATTTT; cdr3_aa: CAWKWSWRITDTQYF
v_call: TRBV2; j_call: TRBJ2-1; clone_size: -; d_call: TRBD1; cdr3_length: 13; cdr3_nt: TGTGCCAGCAAGGGACAGAGCTACAATGAGCAGTTCTTC; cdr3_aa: CASKGQSYNEQFF
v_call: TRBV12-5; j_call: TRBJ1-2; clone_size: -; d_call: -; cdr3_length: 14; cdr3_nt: TGTGCTAGTGGTCCGGGGACAACGATCGGTGGCTACACCTTC; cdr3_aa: CASGPGTTIGGYTF
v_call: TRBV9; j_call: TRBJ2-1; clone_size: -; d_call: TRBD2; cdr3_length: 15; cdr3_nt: TGTGCCAGCAGCCCCGGGGGGGGGTCTTACAATGAGCAGTTCTTC; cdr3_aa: CASSPGGGSYNEQFF
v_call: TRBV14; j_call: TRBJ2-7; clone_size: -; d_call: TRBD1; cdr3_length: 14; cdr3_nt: TGTGCCAGCAGCCTGCCCCAACAGGGGAACGAGCAGTACTTC; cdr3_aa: CASSLPQQGNEQYF
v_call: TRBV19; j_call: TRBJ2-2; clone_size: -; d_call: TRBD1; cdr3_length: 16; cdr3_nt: TGTGCCAGTAGTATCCCGGGACAGGCGAACACCGGGGAGCTGTTTTTT; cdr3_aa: CASSIPGQANTGELFF
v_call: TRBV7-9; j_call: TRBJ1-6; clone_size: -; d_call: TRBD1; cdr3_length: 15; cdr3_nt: TGTGCCAGCAGCCACACAGGGGAACCCAATTCACCCCTCCACTTT; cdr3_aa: CASSHTGEPNSPLHF
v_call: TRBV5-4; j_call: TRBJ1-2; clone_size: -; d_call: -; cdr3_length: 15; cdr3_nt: TGTGCCAGCAGCCCCGTGGGGGGAAGCATCTATGGCTACACCTTC; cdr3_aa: CASSPVGGSIYGYTF
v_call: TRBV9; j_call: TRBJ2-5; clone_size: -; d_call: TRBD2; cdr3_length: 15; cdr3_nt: TGTGCCAGCAGCCCTAGCGGGGGCCTCGGAGAGACCCAGTACTTC; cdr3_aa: CASSPSGGLGETQYF
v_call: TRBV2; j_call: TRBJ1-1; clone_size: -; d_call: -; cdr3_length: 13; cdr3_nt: TGTGCCAGCACCGGGCAGGGGTGGGGTGAAGCTTTCTTT; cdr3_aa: CASTGQGWGEAFF